The following is a T cell receptor (beta chain) sequence with its context. The assay was immunoSEQ multiplex PCR, and TCRdb's table has in-frame clones only and misses some. The table includes some 700,000 clones, approximately 85% detected once. This specimen comes from a study of shared T cell receptors in the human thymus. The CDR3 consists of 13 residues. Trimming removed 7 bases from V and 4 bases from J, with 13 bases in between. Germline CDR1 and CDR2: WSHSY and SAAADI. The same sample was also studied in work on human thymus T cells. From that paper: Resections obtained during corrective heart surgery supplied the thymus tissue. What appeared biased in thymic and blood repertoires was the usage of V and J genes.

This sequence was found in a girl under three years old with a congenital heart defect. Sequencing was performed on thymocytes. The chain links TRBV10-2 to TRBJ1-2; D call uncertain. The chain's CDR3 is CASKGHEGYGYTF. In DNA, the CDR3 is TGCGCCAGCAAAGGGCATGAGGGCTATGGCTACACCTTC.